These 3 T cell receptor beta chains were all obtained from the same sample, sequenced in a study of blood T cell repertoires in COVID-19. Libraries were prepared by immunoSEQ multiplex PCR; TCRdb keeps only in-frame clonotypes and omits some of them. This table holds about 170,000 clones, about 90% found once. The specimen was peripheral blood. The receptors here all came from a woman aged 55-70 years with COVID-19, enrolled during active disease.

The chain joins TRBV30 to TRBJ2-7; 8 nucleotides line up with TRBD2. V shed 2 bases, J shed 7 bases, and the junction held 7 bases outside the gene matches. Germline CDR1 is GTSNPN and CDR2 is SVGIG (reference sequence). CDR3 length: 13 residues. The chain's CDR3 is CAWSRTSFREQYF. CDR3 nucleotide sequence: TGTGCCTGGAGTAGGACTAGCTTCCGGGAGCAGTACTTC.

This chain's CDR3 is CATSRAGTGLNSPLHF. As DNA, the CDR3 is TGTGCCACCAGCAGAGCGGGGACAGGACTGAATTCACCCCTCCACTTT. The chain combines TRBV15 with TRBJ1-6, with 8 bases aligning to TRBD1. This CDR3 contains 16 residues. J was trimmed by 7 bases and V by 1 base; bases with no gene match: 6. The germline CDR1 and CDR2 sequences are LNHNV and YYDKDF (reference sequence).

The gene calls are TRBV6-5 and TRBJ1-1; TRBD1 aligns across 8 bases. The CDR3 spans 11 residues. After removal of 5 bases from V and 8 bases from J, the junction contained 1 base not matched to a gene. From germline, CDR1 is MNHEY and CDR2 SVGAGI. This CDR3 is CASSRTGEAFF. For the CDR3, the DNA is TGTGCCAGCAGTCGGACAGGGGAAGCTTTCTTT.